One T cell receptor beta chain is described in this entry. The sample originates from a study of shared clonotypes between healthy human individuals. Repertoires were generated with immunoSEQ multiplex PCR, while TCRdb's copy carries only in-frame clones and drops some. The repertoire holds under 2,500,000 clones, approximately 96% seen once, with 0.13% in the top ten. The CDR3 sequence is 15 residues long. The germline gives CDR1 SGHAT, CDR2 FQNNGV. Unmatched junction bases numbered 6, after V lost 6 bases and J lost 4 bases. The sequenced sample consisted of naive CD4+ T cells sorted from blood. Subset: CD45RA+ positively selected. This sequence originates from a man between 18 and 35 years old in good health. The chain combines TRBV11-2 with TRBJ2-3, with 11 bases that match TRBD2. This chain's CDR3 is CASSWTSGLADTQYF. CDR3 DNA: TGTGCCAGCAGTTGGACTAGCGGGTTGGCAGATACGCAGTATTTT.